The rows below give T cell receptor beta chains drawn from one sample of a study of control samples from healthy donors and cancer patients. Profiled with immunoSEQ multiplex PCR; TCRdb holds only in-frame clones, not every one. The sample shows 100,000 to 150,000 clones, more than 70% of them seen only once. The specimen was blood. The receptors derive from a man in his fifties in good health. CDR3s include the opening cysteine and the closing phenylalanine or tryptophan. A D gene is named only where the DNA matches it firmly. Size values are once, few and many counts, or a class for expanded clones, and some rows have none.

TRBV11-2	few	TRBJ1-2	.	TGTGCCAGCAGCTTGGGATCTACAGAATTCGGCTACACCTTC	CASSLGSTEFGYTF
TRBV2	.	TRBJ2-7	TRBD2	TGTGCCAGCGGAGAGGGACTAGCGGGGACCTACGAGCAGTACTTC	CASGEGLAGTYEQYF
TRBV10-3	.	TRBJ2-2	.	TGTGCCATCAGCCTCGGGGGGCACACCGGGGAGCTGTTTTTT	CAISLGGHTGELFF
TRBV11-2	.	TRBJ2-5	.	TGTGCCAGCAGCGATGTGGAGGAGACCCAGTACTTC	CASSDVEETQYF
TRBV11-2	.	TRBJ2-5	.	TGTGCCAGCAGCTCTAACCTACAGGGTAGGGAGACCCAGTACTTC	CASSSNLQGRETQYF
TRBV2	once	TRBJ2-3	TRBD1	TGTGCCAGCAAATGGGACAGCCAGGTTGCAGATACGCAGTATTTT	CASKWDSQVADTQYF
TRBV5-1	.	TRBJ1-5	TRBD1	TGCGCCAGCAGCCTTGGGACAGGGAGAGAGCCCCAGCATTTT	CASSLGTGREPQHF
TRBV9	.	TRBJ1-4	TRBD1	TGTGCCAGCAGCCCCAGGATGACAGGGGTAAATGAAAAACTGTTTTTT	CASSPRMTGVNEKLFF
TRBV7-6	.	TRBJ2-2	.	TGTGCCAGCAGCTTATCCAGCGCGGGCACCGGGGAGCTGTTTTTT	CASSLSSAGTGELFF
TRBV3-1/TRBV3-2	.	TRBJ1-4	.	TGTGCCAGCAGCCAAGATCTAGGGACAACCTCGGAAAAACTGTTTTTT	CASSQDLGTTSEKLFF
TRBV7-2	.	TRBJ2-5	.	TGTGCCAGCAGCTTTAATGTCAGGGGATCGGAGACCCAGTACTTC	CASSFNVRGSETQYF
TRBV28	.	TRBJ1-5	.	TGTGCCAGCAGTTTACTCCAGGGGAGCAATCAGCCCCAGCATTTT	CASSLLQGSNQPQHF
TRBV9	medium-sized	TRBJ1-2	.	TGTGCCAGCAGCGCCGGTCCATCCAGCCACTATGGCTACACCTTC	CASSAGPSSHYGYTF
TRBV27	.	TRBJ2-1	.	TGTGCCAGCAGTTTACGGGGGCCCACCTACAATGAGCAGTTCTTC	CASSLRGPTYNEQFF
TRBV18	.	TRBJ2-2	.	TGTGCCAGCTCACCCGGACAGAACACCGGGGAGCTGTTTTTT	CASSPGQNTGELFF
TRBV28	.	TRBJ2-1	.	TGTGCCAGCAGGCCAGACAAGGGGTCCCTCTACAATGAGCAGTTCTTC	CASRPDKGSLYNEQFF
TRBV10-3	.	TRBJ2-1	.	TGTGCCCACGCGGGGACCGAATCTAATGAGCAGTTCTTC	CAHAGTESNEQFF
TRBV28	.	TRBJ1-3	.	TGTGCCGGGCATAGCGTGGCCTCTGGAAACACCATATATTTT	CAGHSVASGNTIYF
TRBV6-6	.	TRBJ1-5	.	TGTGCCAGCAGTCCCCAGGGCGGTCATCAGCCCCAGCATTTT	CASSPQGGHQPQHF
TRBV18	.	TRBJ1-3	.	TGTGCCAGCTCACCCGGGAATGGTGGAAACACCATATATTTT	CASSPGNGGNTIYF
TRBV5-4	.	TRBJ2-2	.	TGTGCCAGCAGCTTGGGGGGGCGTACCACCGGGGAGCTGTTTTTT	CASSLGGRTTGELFF
TRBV7-8	.	TRBJ2-7	TRBD2	TGTGCCAGCTACGGGACTAGCGGGGGTTCCTACGAGCAGTACTTC	CASYGTSGGSYEQYF
TRBV19	.	TRBJ2-1	.	TGTGCCAGTAGTATGCGAAATGAGCAGTTCTTC	CASSMRNEQFF
TRBV28	.	TRBJ2-6	.	TGTGCCAGCAATAAGGGGGGCTCTGGGGCCAACGTCCTGACTTTC	CASNKGGSGANVLTF
TRBV30	few	TRBJ1-2	TRBD1	TGTGCCTGGACAATGGGACAGGAAACCGGCGGCTACACCTTC	CAWTMGQETGGYTF
TRBV28	.	TRBJ1-5	.	TGTGCCAGCATGCGAGACGAGTACAATCAGCCCCAGCATTTT	CASMRDEYNQPQHF
TRBV6-1	.	TRBJ1-4	.	TGTGCCAGCAGTGATGTGTCCACAGTTAGGGAAAAACTGTTTTTT	CASSDVSTVREKLFF
TRBV9	.	TRBJ2-3	.	TGTGCCAGCAGCGTAGCGGGGTATTACACAGATACGCAGTATTTT	CASSVAGYYTDTQYF
TRBV5-6	.	TRBJ2-7	TRBD1	TGTGCCAGCATGCTAAGGACAGGGGAAATCTACGAGCAGTACTTC	CASMLRTGEIYEQYF
TRBV5-1	few	TRBJ2-3	TRBD2	TGCGCCAGCAGCTTGGGGGTACTAGCGGGGAGCACAGATACGCAGTATTTT	CASSLGVLAGSTDTQYF
TRBV28	.	TRBJ1-1	.	TGTGCCAGCAGTTTAACTCGGGCTGAAGCTTTCTTT	CASSLTRAEAFF
TRBV19	.	TRBJ2-7	TRBD1	TGTGCCAGTAGTGTTCCGGGACAGGGGATCTACGAGCAGTACTTC	CASSVPGQGIYEQYF
TRBV2	.	TRBJ1-6	TRBD1	TGTGCCAGCAGCATCGGGACAGACAATTCACCCCTCCACTTT	CASSIGTDNSPLHF